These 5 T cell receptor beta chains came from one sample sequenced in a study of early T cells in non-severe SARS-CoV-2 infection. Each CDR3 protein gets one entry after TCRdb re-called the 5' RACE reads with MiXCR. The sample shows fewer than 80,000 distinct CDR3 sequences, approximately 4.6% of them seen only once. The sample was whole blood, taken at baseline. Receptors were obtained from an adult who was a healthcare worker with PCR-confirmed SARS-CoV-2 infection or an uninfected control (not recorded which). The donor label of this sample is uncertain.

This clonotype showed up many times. CDR3 DNA sequence: TGTGCCAGCAGCTTCGCGGGGACTGGAAACACCATATATTTT. Its protein product is CASSFAGTGNTIYF. The chain couples TRBV11-2 to TRBJ1-3; D is undetermined. CDR1 and CDR2 (germline): SGHAT, FQNNGV. The CDR3 loop spans 14 amino acids. V was shortened by 3 bases and J by 2 bases, with 8 bases between the two germline ends.

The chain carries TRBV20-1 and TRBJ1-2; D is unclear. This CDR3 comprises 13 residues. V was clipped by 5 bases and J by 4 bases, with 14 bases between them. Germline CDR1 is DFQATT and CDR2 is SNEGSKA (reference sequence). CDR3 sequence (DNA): TGCAGTGCTGAGACGGCCTCTGGCTATGGCTACACCTTC. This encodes CSAETASGYGYTF.

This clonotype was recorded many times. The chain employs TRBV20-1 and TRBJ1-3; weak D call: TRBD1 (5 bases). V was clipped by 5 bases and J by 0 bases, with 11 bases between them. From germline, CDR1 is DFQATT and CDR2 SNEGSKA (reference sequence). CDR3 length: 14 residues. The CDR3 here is CSASRENSGNTIYF. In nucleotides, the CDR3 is TGCAGTGCTTCCAGGGAAAACTCTGGAAACACCATATATTTT.

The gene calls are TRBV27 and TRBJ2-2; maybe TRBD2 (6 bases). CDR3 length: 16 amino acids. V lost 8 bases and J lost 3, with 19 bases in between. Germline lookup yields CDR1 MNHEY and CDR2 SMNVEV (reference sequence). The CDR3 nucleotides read TGTGCCAGCGGACCTTACGCGGGGAGTGACACCGGGGAGCTGTTTTTT. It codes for CASGPYAGSDTGELFF.

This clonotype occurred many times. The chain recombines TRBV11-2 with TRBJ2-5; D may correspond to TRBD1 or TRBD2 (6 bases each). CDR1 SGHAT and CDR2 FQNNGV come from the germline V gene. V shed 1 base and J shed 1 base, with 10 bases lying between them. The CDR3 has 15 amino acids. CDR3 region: CASSLVPGAQETQYF. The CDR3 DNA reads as TGTGCCAGCAGCTTAGTACCGGGGGCCCAAGAGACCCAGTACTTC.